A single sample is the source of the 4 T cell receptor beta chains below, sequenced in a study of cytomegalovirus exposure and HLA in healthy donors. The assay was immunoSEQ multiplex PCR, and TCRdb's table has in-frame clones only and misses some. This table holds over 150,000 clones, approximately 86% found once. Source material: PBMCs. The source of these receptors is a man younger than 30 in good health and CMV-seropositive.

The chain employs TRBV20-1 and TRBJ1-2; 7 positions agree with TRBD1. The junction had 2 bases not matched to a gene; V was cut back by 3 bases and J by 7 bases. Germline-derived CDR1 and CDR2 are DFQATT and SNEGSKA (reference sequence). The CDR3 covers 11 residues. CDR3 bases: TGCAGTGCTAGCGACAGGGTTGGCTACACCTTC. Translating gives CSASDRVGYTF.

The chain employs TRBV15 and TRBJ2-7, with 9 bases matching TRBD1. The CDR3 totals 15 residues. Germline loops: CDR1 LNHNV, CDR2 YYDKDF (reference sequence). V trimming: 5 bases; J trimming: 3 bases; junction bases outside the gene matches: 8. CDR3 nucleotides: TGTGCCACCAGCGTAGGGGACAGGGCGAGCTACGAGCAGTACTTC. It translates to CATSVGDRASYEQYF.

The CDR3 nucleotides read TGTGCCAGCAGTATAACGGCGGAGTACGAGCAGTACTTC. It specifies CASSITAEYEQYF. J is TRBJ2-7 and V is TRBV6-1, with no clear D. Germline CDR1 is MNHNS and CDR2 is SASEGT. The CDR3 consists of 13 residues. The V gene lost 5 bases and the J gene lost 4 bases, with 12 bases spanning the gap.

The chain couples TRBV27 to TRBJ1-1; D remains ambiguous. The germline gives CDR1 MNHEY, CDR2 SMNVEV (reference sequence). The CDR3 has 14 residues. Between the trimmed V and J ends, which lost 5 bases and 0 bases, there was a span of 10 bases. CDR3 DNA sequence: TGTGCCAGCAGTCCCCGAGGGATGAACACTGAAGCTTTCTTT. Translating gives CASSPRGMNTEAFF.